These T cell receptor beta chains were read from a single sample in a study of early T cells in non-severe SARS-CoV-2 infection. MiXCR was run by TCRdb on the 5' RACE reads, yielding one entry per CDR3 protein. The sample gives about 90,000 distinct CDR3 sequences, approximately 12% of which show up once; under 4.5% is in the top ten. The sample in question was whole blood, obtained at baseline. Every receptor here comes from an adult who was a healthcare worker with PCR-confirmed SARS-CoV-2 infection or an uninfected control (not recorded which). Both conserved end residues are part of each CDR3. Each record gives: J gene, V gene, clone size, D gene, CDR3 DNA, CDR3 protein. The D gene is left open where the match is weak. Where a row states a size, it is once, few, many or the class of an expanded clone; other rows omit it.

j_call: TRBJ1-6
v_call: TRBV20-1
clone_size: .
d_call: TRBD1
cdr3_nt: TGCAGTGCGAAGACAGGGTCCGGGGGTTCACCCCTCCACTTT
cdr3_aa: CSAKTGSGGSPLHF

j_call: TRBJ1-1
v_call: TRBV29-1
clone_size: few
d_call: .
cdr3_nt: TGCAGCGTTGCTGGACACTTGAACACTGAAGCTTTCTTT
cdr3_aa: CSVAGHLNTEAFF

j_call: TRBJ2-1
v_call: TRBV7-6
clone_size: few
d_call: TRBD2
cdr3_nt: TGTGCCAGCAGCCCTCCCCCTAGCGGGGGAGCCGAGCAGTTCTTC
cdr3_aa: CASSPPPSGGAEQFF

j_call: TRBJ2-7
v_call: TRBV21-1
clone_size: few
d_call: .
cdr3_nt: TGTGCCAGCAGGACCGGACGGTCCTACGAGCAGTACTTC
cdr3_aa: CASRTGRSYEQYF

j_call: TRBJ2-1
v_call: TRBV12-3/TRBV12-4
clone_size: .
d_call: TRBD2
cdr3_nt: TGTGCCAGCAGTTTACTAGCGGGGCTTGCCGATGAGCAGTTCTTC
cdr3_aa: CASSLLAGLADEQFF

j_call: TRBJ2-3
v_call: TRBV4-1
clone_size: .
d_call: .
cdr3_nt: TGCGCCAGCAGCCAACCCACGGGGAGAGCCCAGGGGGGTACGCAGTATTTT
cdr3_aa: CASSQPTGRAQGGTQYF

j_call: TRBJ2-7
v_call: TRBV6-1
clone_size: many
d_call: TRBD1
cdr3_nt: TGTGCCAGCAACCCCTTAGGGGACAGGGGAACCTACGAGCAGTACTTC
cdr3_aa: CASNPLGDRGTYEQYF

j_call: TRBJ1-3
v_call: TRBV6-5
clone_size: .
d_call: .
cdr3_nt: TGTGCCAGCAGTTACTCTAGAGTGGGAAGGACTGGAAACACCATATATTTT
cdr3_aa: CASSYSRVGRTGNTIYF

j_call: TRBJ1-1
v_call: TRBV20-1
clone_size: few
d_call: .
cdr3_nt: TGCAGTGCTAGTCACCGGGTCAGACCCCGGGACACTGAAGCTTTCTTT
cdr3_aa: CSASHRVRPRDTEAFF

j_call: TRBJ2-5
v_call: TRBV20-1
clone_size: few
d_call: .
cdr3_nt: TGCAGTGCTAGGGTTGATGCGAGGAGGGAGACCCAGTACTTC
cdr3_aa: CSARVDARRETQYF

j_call: TRBJ2-5
v_call: TRBV10-2
clone_size: .
d_call: TRBD2
cdr3_nt: TGCGCCAGCAGTGACTGGGACTACACCCGGGGGACCCAGTACTTC
cdr3_aa: CASSDWDYTRGTQYF

j_call: TRBJ2-1
v_call: TRBV12-3/TRBV12-4
clone_size: many
d_call: .
cdr3_nt: TGTGCCAGCAGTTTAATGCGGGACAATGAGCAGTTCTTC
cdr3_aa: CASSLMRDNEQFF

j_call: TRBJ2-2
v_call: TRBV5-1
clone_size: .
d_call: .
cdr3_nt: TGCGCCAGCAGCTTCAAGGCTCTAGCGAGAGCCGGGGGCACCGGGGAGCTGTTTTTT
cdr3_aa: CASSFKALARAGGTGELFF

j_call: TRBJ1-1
v_call: TRBV18
clone_size: .
d_call: .
cdr3_nt: TGTGCTAGCTCACCACTAGGGCAGGGAAGCACTGAAGCTTTCTTT
cdr3_aa: CASSPLGQGSTEAFF

j_call: TRBJ2-7
v_call: TRBV5-1
clone_size: many
d_call: .
cdr3_nt: TGCGCCAGCAGCTTGATAGGGTCCGGCGACGAGCAGTACTTC
cdr3_aa: CASSLIGSGDEQYF

j_call: TRBJ2-3
v_call: TRBV2
clone_size: few
d_call: .
cdr3_nt: TGTGCCAGCAGGGGTACAGGGATAAGCACAGATACGCAGTATTTT
cdr3_aa: CASRGTGISTDTQYF

j_call: TRBJ2-7
v_call: TRBV29-1
clone_size: many
d_call: .
cdr3_nt: TGCAGCGTGGTTGGCGGGACAAACTCCTACGAGCAGTACTTC
cdr3_aa: CSVVGGTNSYEQYF

j_call: TRBJ2-2
v_call: TRBV2
clone_size: .
d_call: .
cdr3_nt: TGTGCCAGCAGGTACAGGGAGAACACCGGGGAGCTGTTTTTT
cdr3_aa: CASRYRENTGELFF

j_call: TRBJ2-1
v_call: TRBV9
clone_size: many
d_call: .
cdr3_nt: TGTGCCAGCAGCGTAGAGATCCCTGGGAGTGAGCAGTTCTTC
cdr3_aa: CASSVEIPGSEQFF

j_call: TRBJ2-5
v_call: TRBV15
clone_size: few
d_call: TRBD2
cdr3_nt: TGTGCCACCAGCAGAGATACTAGCGGGGGTTTATTGGAGACCCAGTACTTC
cdr3_aa: CATSRDTSGGLLETQYF